The 2 T cell receptor beta chains listed next were all sequenced from one sample in a study of T cell changes during pregnancy in multiple sclerosis. Repertoires were generated with immunoSEQ multiplex PCR, while TCRdb's copy carries only in-frame clones and drops some. The sample includes around 70,000 clones, about 90% seen only once; the top ten take 0.86%. This sample comprised peripheral blood, obtained in the second trimester of pregnancy. The receptors originated from a female donor with multiple sclerosis, enrolled in a pregnancy study.

The gene calls are TRBV5-1 and TRBJ1-6, with D possibly TRBD1 on 5 matching bases. The CDR3 totals 14 residues. The V gene's germline CDR1 is SGHRS and CDR2 YFSETQ. V lost 4 bases and J lost 2, with 7 bases in between. The CDR3 sequence is CASSEQAYNSPLHF. In DNA, the CDR3 is TGCGCCAGCAGCGAACAGGCCTATAATTCACCCCTCCACTTT.

This clone was seen a few times. This chain connects TRBV2 to TRBJ1-1, with 8 bases fitting TRBD1. Unmatched junction bases numbered 7, after V lost 6 bases and J lost 1 base. Germline V gene sequence: CDR1 SNHLY, CDR2 FYNNEI. This CDR3 region has 15 residues. The CDR3, as DNA: TGTGCCAGCAGCGGACAGGGATTGGCGAACACTGAAGCTTTCTTT. Protein: CASSGQGLANTEAFF.